These T cell receptor beta chains were read from a single sample in a study of blood T cell repertoires in COVID-19. Using immunoSEQ multiplex PCR, the repertoire was profiled, and TCRdb retains in-frame clones only, with some absent. This table has about 190,000 clones, 65% to 85% appearing once. The sequencing input was peripheral blood. These receptors were taken from a man aged 50 or older with active or convalescent COVID-19. Each CDR3 is given with its conserved first and last residue. A D gene is named only where the DNA matches it firmly. A clone size is listed for some rows: how often the clone was seen (once, few, many), or a class if it is expanded.

d_call,j_call,v_call,clone_size,cdr3_nt,cdr3_aa
TRBD2,TRBJ2-7,TRBV9,NA,TGTGCCAGCAGCGTAGGAGGGGCGGGAGTAGGCTACGAGCAGTACTTC,CASSVGGAGVGYEQYF
NA,TRBJ2-2,TRBV3-1/TRBV3-2,NA,TGTGCCAGCAGCCAAGGCAGGAGGCTTACCGGGGAGCTGTTTTTT,CASSQGRRLTGELFF
NA,TRBJ1-1,TRBV19,few,TGTGCCAGTAGTATAATGAGCGGATTGAACACTGAAGCTTTCTTT,CASSIMSGLNTEAFF
TRBD1,TRBJ1-5,TRBV28,NA,TGTGCCAGCATCTGGACAGGCCCCCTTGGTTTTAGCAATCAGCCCCAGCATTTT,CASIWTGPLGFSNQPQHF
NA,TRBJ2-1,TRBV19,NA,TGTGCCACAAAATCGACAGGAAGCAATGAGCAGTTCTTC,CATKSTGSNEQFF
TRBD1,TRBJ1-6,TRBV18,NA,TGTGCCAGCTCACCATGGATGCCGGGACAGGGATTAAATTCACCCCTCCACTTT,CASSPWMPGQGLNSPLHF
TRBD1,TRBJ1-1,TRBV6-2/TRBV6-3,few,TGTGCCAGCAGTTACGAACAGGGGGCCGTAACCACTGAAGCTTTCTTT,CASSYEQGAVTTEAFF
TRBD2,TRBJ2-2,TRBV4-1,many,TGCGCCACGAGGGAGGGGCTGAACACCGGGGAGCTGTTTTTT,CATREGLNTGELFF
NA,TRBJ1-3,TRBV3-1/TRBV3-2,few,TGTGCCAGCAGCCTCTCGACCGCGGGGCACTCTGGAAACACCATATATTTT,CASSLSTAGHSGNTIYF
NA,TRBJ1-5,TRBV5-5,NA,TGTGCCAGCAGCTTCGACAGGTCAAACAATCAGCCCCAGCATTTT,CASSFDRSNNQPQHF
TRBD2,TRBJ2-1,TRBV7-9,NA,TGTGCCAGCAGCCCGCCGGGACTAGCGGGGGGGCCCTACAATGAGCAGTTCTTC,CASSPPGLAGGPYNEQFF
TRBD1,TRBJ2-1,TRBV2,NA,TGTGCCAGCAGGGCTGGACAGGGGGCAAATGAGCAGTTCTTC,CASRAGQGANEQFF
NA,TRBJ2-2,TRBV29-1,NA,TGCAGCGTGGCATCTACAGGGACCGGGGAGCTGTTTTTT,CSVASTGTGELFF
TRBD1,TRBJ2-3,TRBV10-3,NA,TGTGCCAGCTCTAGGGACAGCAGCACAGATACGCAGTATTTT,CASSRDSSTDTQYF
TRBD1,TRBJ1-4,TRBV28,NA,TGTGCCAGCAGTACCCAACAGGGGGGTGAAAAACTGTTTTTT,CASSTQQGGEKLFF
NA,TRBJ1-5,TRBV7-9,NA,TGTGCCAGCAGCTCATCGGGGGGAGAGCTCGATCGCAATCAGCCCCAGCATTTT,CASSSSGGELDRNQPQHF
NA,TRBJ2-1,TRBV9,NA,TGTGCCAGCAGCGTAGGGGTTGTCGAGGCTAGCTCGCGGTTCTTC,CASSVGVVEASSRFF
TRBD1,TRBJ1-2,TRBV2,NA,TGTGCCAGCAGTGCAGGGACAGGGGAGGGCTACACCTTC,CASSAGTGEGYTF
NA,TRBJ2-1,TRBV21-1,NA,TGTGCCAGCAGCATCCCCCCCCTCACTAGCGGACTTACCTACAATGAGCAGTTCTTC,CASSIPPLTSGLTYNEQFF
TRBD1,TRBJ1-1,TRBV7-3,NA,TGTGCCAGCAGCATAACAGGGGGATCAAACACTGAAGCTTTCTTT,CASSITGGSNTEAFF
TRBD2,TRBJ2-7,TRBV7-9,NA,TGTGCCAGCAGCTTCCCGACTAGCGGGAGTTACGAGCAGTACTTC,CASSFPTSGSYEQYF
TRBD1,TRBJ1-1,TRBV19,NA,TGTGCCAGTAGTTACCACGTAGCGCGGACAGGCAACACTGAAGCTTTCTTT,CASSYHVARTGNTEAFF
NA,TRBJ2-1,TRBV11-3,NA,TGTGCCAGCAGCTTACGGGAGAGTGGCTACAATGAGCAGTTCTTC,CASSLRESGYNEQFF
NA,TRBJ1-2,TRBV28,NA,TGTGCCAGCAGTTCGGGGACATCCCCTTTAGTGGGTGGCTACACCTTC,CASSSGTSPLVGGYTF
NA,TRBJ1-5,TRBV19,NA,TGTGCCAGTACCCTAGGGGTTTTCAATCAGCCCCAGCATTTT,CASTLGVFNQPQHF
NA,TRBJ1-1,TRBV24-1,NA,TGTGCCACTCGCAAGGACAGGAACACTGAAGCTTTCTTT,CATRKDRNTEAFF
NA,TRBJ2-2,TRBV28,NA,TGTGCCAGCAGGCGTTGGCTAGCGAACACCGGGGAGCTGTTTTTT,CASRRWLANTGELFF